The clone carrying this TCR beta chain was seen ten or more times. As yet, its antigen is unknown. Per the germline V gene, CDR1 is SEHNR and CDR2 is FQNEAQ (reference sequence). V dropped 6 bases and J dropped 2 bases, with 8 bases sitting between them. The CDR3 contains 13 residues. Making TCR cDNA involved 5'RACE template switching, which added UMIs and a universal primer site. TCRdb recomputed calls from the 5' RACE reads with MiXCR, one row per CDR3 protein. Among some 400,000 distinct CDR3 sequences listed, roughly 6.2% were seen once. The source of the sample is a study of T cells after yellow fever vaccination. Study-wide points: Highly abundant clonotypes carried over from the bulk population could end up in FACS-sorted repertoires as contaminants. Faster peaking, at day 5 versus 15, marked a secondary response that was weaker. Booster sampling recovered most clones from primary vaccination (nearly 98% CD4, 80% to 90% CD8).

Sequenced here: PBMCs, sampled 5 days after the yellow fever booster vaccination. The sequence came from a man between 25 and 39 years old who received the YFV17D yellow fever vaccine. The gene calls are TRBV7-9 and TRBJ1-3, with TRBD1 as a possible D gene (5 bases). In DNA, the CDR3 is TGTGCCAGCAGGGTGGGGGCTGGAAACACCATATATTTT. It is translated as CASRVGAGNTIYF.